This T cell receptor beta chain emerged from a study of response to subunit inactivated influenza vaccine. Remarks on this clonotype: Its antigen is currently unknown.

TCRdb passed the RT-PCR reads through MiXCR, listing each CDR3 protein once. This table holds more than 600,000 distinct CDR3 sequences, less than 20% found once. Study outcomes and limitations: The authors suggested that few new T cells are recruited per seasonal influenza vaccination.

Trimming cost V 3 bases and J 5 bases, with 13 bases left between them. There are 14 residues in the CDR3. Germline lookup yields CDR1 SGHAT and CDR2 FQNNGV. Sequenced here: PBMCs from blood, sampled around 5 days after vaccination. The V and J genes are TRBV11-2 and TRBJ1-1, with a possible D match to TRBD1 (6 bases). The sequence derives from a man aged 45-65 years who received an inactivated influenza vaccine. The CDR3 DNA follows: TGTGCCAGCAGCTTTACGCGAAGGGGGACTGAAGCTTTCTTT. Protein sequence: CASSFTRRGTEAFF.